What follows is one TCR beta chain and its context. Germline CDR1 MNHEY, CDR2 SMNVEV (reference sequence). The CDR3 has 16 amino acids. V lost 5 bases and J lost 10; bases outside the gene matches: 12. The data were taken from a study of OX40 agonist ivuxolimab in advanced cancers. Study overall: Six ivuxolimab dose levels, 0.01 to 10 mg/kg, were given intravenously every 2 weeks. Patients with hepatocellular carcinoma, melanoma, renal cell or head and neck cancer made up the dose-escalation patients.

Anyone with autoimmune disease history or systemic immunosuppression was excluded. Baseline, cycle 4 day 1, and cycle 7 day 1 were the blood sampling points. Profiling relied on immunoSEQ multiplex PCR, and the TCRdb table lists in-frame clones only, not all of them. This sample has over 40,000 clones; 80% occur once, and the top ten carry 6.5% to 8%. This TCR was recovered from an adult with an advanced solid tumor such as melanoma, head and neck, liver or kidney cancer. The chain is built from TRBV27 and TRBJ1-4; 11 bases are a match to TRBD1. Sequences were derived from CD4+ or CD8+ T cells sorted from blood, sampled in a trial of the OX40 agonist ivuxolimab. CDR3 protein: CASSIRDRGSPGKLFF. As DNA, the CDR3 is TGTGCCAGCAGTATCCGGGACAGGGGGTCCCCTGGAAAACTGTTTTTT. The whole variable domain, remainder taken from reference TRBV27 and TRBJ1-4, is EAQVTQNPRYLITVTGKKLTVTCSQNMNHEYMSWYRQDPGLGLRQIYYSMNVEVTDKGDVPEGYKVSRKEKRNFPLILESPSPNQTSLYFCASSIRDRGSPGKLFFGSGTQLSVL.